The 18 T cell receptor beta chains in this list originate from one sample, sequenced in a study of CD8 T cells in ankylosing spondylitis. Study-level findings and limits: Ankylosing spondylitis blood appeared to carry a characteristic TCR beta motif of fewer than 10 highly homologous variants.

Their antigens are not known. TCRdb used MiXCR to reprocess the 5' RACE reads, holding one entry per CDR3 protein. This sample yields around 480,000 distinct CDR3 sequences, of which 17% are seen a single time; approximately 1% belongs to the top ten. Sequenced sample: blood, either unsorted or a sorted T cell fraction (not recorded which). These receptor sequences come from a male donor with ankylosing spondylitis.

This clonotype has just a few counts. The rearrangement uses TRBV20-1 and TRBJ2-2; D gene ambiguous. Trimming pared 6 bases from V and 4 bases from J, leaving 18 bases between. The CDR3 has 15 amino acids. The germline CDR1 and CDR2 sequences are DFQATT and SNEGSKA (reference sequence). The CDR3 sequence: CSAPPRASGTGELFF. In nucleotides, the CDR3 is TGCAGTGCACCTCCTCGGGCCTCGGGCACCGGGGAGCTGTTTTTT.

The chain joins TRBV7-2 to TRBJ2-2; weak D call: TRBD2 (5 bases). V lost 4 bases and J 5 bases, leaving 11 bases between the germline ends. Germline V gene sequence: CDR1 SGHTA, CDR2 FQGNSA. The CDR3 length is 14 residues. CDR3 in DNA: TGTGCCAGCAGCTCCGGAGAGGGTACCGGGGAGCTGTTTTTT. This gives the protein CASSSGEGTGELFF. The whole variable domain, filled in from reference TRBV7-2 and TRBJ2-2, reads GAGVSQSPSNKVTEKGKDVELRCDPISGHTALYWYRQSLGQGLEFLIYFQGNSAPDKSGLPSDRFSAERTGGSVSTLTIQRTQQEDSAVYLCASSSGEGTGELFFGEGSRLTVL.

This clonotype was observed many times. The chain recombines TRBV12-3 or TRBV12-4 with TRBJ2-7; 7 bases fit TRBD1. V lost 5 bases to trimming and J lost 6 bases; unmatched junction nucleotides: 7. There are 13 residues in the CDR3. This CDR3 reads CASSRQGLGEQYF. The CDR3 bases are TGTGCCAGCAGTAGACAGGGATTAGGCGAGCAGTACTTC.

This clonotype has more than one count but fewer than ten. The J gene is TRBJ2-3, the V gene TRBV29-1, with 8 bases lining up with TRBD1. Trimming took 7 bases from V and 6 from J; bases not matched to a gene: 9. The germline V gene encodes CDR1 SQVTM and CDR2 ANQGSEA. The CDR3 is 13 residues long. The CDR3 nucleotides read TGCAGCGCTCCCCAGGGGGCAGGGGATACGCAGTATTTT. Translated, it gives CSAPQGAGDTQYF.

This clonotype was seen only a few times. The J gene is TRBJ2-3, the V gene TRBV20-1; unclear D gene. This CDR3 spans 15 amino acids. V shed 0 bases and J shed 3 bases, with 13 bases lying between them. CDR1 and CDR2 from the germline V gene are DFQATT and SNEGSKA (reference sequence). The DNA for the CDR3 is TGCAGTGCTAGAGATAGGGAAAAGTCAACAGATACGCAGTATTTT. It yields the protein CSARDREKSTDTQYF.

This clonotype was detected ten times or more. V gene TRBV20-1 combines with J gene TRBJ1-5, with D possibly matching TRBD1 (6 bases). Germline V gene sequence: CDR1 DFQATT, CDR2 SNEGSKA (reference sequence). This CDR3 region has 15 residues. The ends were cut back, 1 base at V and 4 bases at J, with 14 bases in the middle. Here the CDR3 DNA reads TGCAGTGCTAGAGGAACAGGGATAGGGAATCAGCCCCAGCATTTT. Translated, it gives CSARGTGIGNQPQHF.

The rearrangement links TRBV12-3 or TRBV12-4 to TRBJ2-7; maybe TRBD1 (6 bases). The V and J ends lost 3 bases and 9 bases respectively, with 12 bases between them. CDR3 length: 12 amino acids. DNA for the CDR3: TGTGCCAGCAGTTTGGGACACCTAAGGCAGTACTTC. Translation: CASSLGHLRQYF.

This clonotype came up many times. V usage is TRBV2 and J usage is TRBJ1-1, with 11 bases matching TRBD1. Germline V CDR1 and CDR2: SNHLY, FYNNEI. This CDR3 spans 15 amino acids. Trimming cost V 8 bases and J 3 bases; bases outside gene matches: 8. The CDR3 coding sequence is TGTGCCAGCCATGGGACAGGGGGAAGACACACTGAAGCTTTCTTT. As protein: CASHGTGGRHTEAFF. The entire variable domain, with the rest obtained from reference TRBV2 and TRBJ1-1, is as follows: EPEVTQTPSHQVTQMGQEVILRCVPISNHLYFYWYRQILGQKVEFLVSFYNNEISEKSEIFDDQFSVERPDGSNFTLKIRSTKLEDSAMYFCASHGTGGRHTEAFFGQGTRLTVV.

CDR3 amino acids: CASRIGQWSNQPQHF. The CDR3 nucleotides read TGTGCCAGCAGAATCGGACAGTGGAGCAATCAGCCCCAGCATTTT. The rearrangement uses TRBV6-1 and TRBJ1-5, with D possibly matching TRBD1 (6 bases). V dropped 6 bases and J dropped 1 base, with 13 bases sitting between them. CDR3 length equals 15 residues. CDR1 and CDR2 (germline): MNHNS, SASEGT.

V gene TRBV5-1 combines with J gene TRBJ2-7; TRBD2 matches 9 bases. The CDR3 contains 18 residues. Looked up from germline, CDR1 is SGHRS and CDR2 is YFSETQ. V lost 0 bases, J lost 1 base, and 11 bases stayed unmatched. The CDR3 spells CASSLAAFSGSGSYEQYF. The CDR3 DNA reads TGCGCCAGCAGCTTGGCCGCGTTTAGCGGGAGTGGTTCCTACGAGCAGTACTTC.

The rearrangement uses TRBV18 and TRBJ2-5; D perhaps matches TRBD2 (5 bases). This CDR3 region has 17 residues. V lost 6 bases and J lost 4, with 24 bases in between. The germline gives CDR1 KGHSH, CDR2 LQKENI. CDR3 DNA: TGTGCCAGCTCGCCCAGCGGAGTGAGGTCTTCGGGAGAGACCCAGTACTTC. Translated: CASSPSGVRSSGETQYF.

This chain uses TRBV7-9 with TRBJ1-6; unclear D gene. The CDR3 has 15 amino acids. V lost 5 bases and J lost 5, with 13 bases in between. Germline assignment: CDR1 SEHNR and CDR2 FQNEAQ (reference sequence). CDR3 bases: TGTGCCAGCAGCCAGCCGGGAACTAATAATTCACCCCTCCACTTT. It yields the protein CASSQPGTNNSPLHF.

J is TRBJ1-2 and V is TRBV29-1, with no clear D. CDR3 size: 10 residues. Germline CDR1 is SQVTM and CDR2 is ANQGSEA. With 6 bases removed from V and 6 bases from J, the gap between germline ends came to 8 bases. In DNA form, the CDR3 reads TGCAGCGTACCTCTGAATGGCTACACCTTC. This sequence encodes CSVPLNGYTF.

CDR3: CASSYSVAGGDTDTQYF. CDR3 nucleotides: TGTGCCAGCAGTTACTCGGTTGCAGGAGGTGACACAGATACGCAGTATTTT. The chain has TRBV6-8 and TRBJ2-3; D might be TRBD2 (5 bases). V dropped 0 bases and J dropped 2 bases, with 15 bases sitting between them. CDR1 is MNHGY and CDR2 is SAAAGT in the germline V gene. The CDR3 contains 17 residues.

The chain links TRBV2 to TRBJ2-4; 12 nucleotides match TRBD2. V trimming: 6 bases; J trimming: 0 bases; junction bases outside the gene matches: 12. Germline values: CDR1 SNHLY, CDR2 FYNNEI. The CDR3 spans 19 residues. The CDR3, as DNA: TGTGCCAGCAGGGAGAGGACTAGCGGGACAACATTAGCCAAAAACATTCAGTACTTC. Translating gives CASRERTSGTTLAKNIQYF. Looking up the rest from reference TRBV2 and TRBJ2-4 gives the full variable domain: EPEVTQTPSHQVTQMGQEVILRCVPISNHLYFYWYRQILGQKVEFLVSFYNNEISEKSEIFDDQFSVERPDGSNFTLKIRSTKLEDSAMYFCASRERTSGTTLAKNIQYFGAGTRLSVL.

The chain couples TRBV29-1 to TRBJ2-7; either TRBD1 or TRBD2 may fit D (6 bases each). The CDR3 covers 12 residues. V gave up 5 bases and J gave up 5 bases, with 13 bases separating them. The germline gives CDR1 SQVTM, CDR2 ANQGSEA. CDR3 nucleotide sequence: TGCAGCGTTAGTCGGGGGCTGAACGAGCAGTACTTC. Its translation is CSVSRGLNEQYF.

In this sample, this clonotype turned up a few times. This rearrangement joins TRBV28 to TRBJ2-3, with 14 bases fitting TRBD2. This CDR3 spans 16 amino acids. Trimming removed 5 bases from V and 5 bases from J; junction bases left unmatched: 6. Germline-derived CDR1 and CDR2 are MDHEN and SYDVKM. In nucleotides, the CDR3 is TGTGCCAGCAGTCCGACTAGCGGGAGGGCCCTAGATACGCAGTATTTT. This sequence encodes CASSPTSGRALDTQYF.

This clonotype has just a few counts. The chain has TRBV12-3 or TRBV12-4 and TRBJ2-2; weak D call: TRBD2 (5 bases). The V end lost 11 bases, the J end lost 5 bases, and 15 bases lay between the germline ends. This CDR3 is built from 13 residues. CDR3: CASGSPGTGELFF. The CDR3 DNA reads TGTGCCTCGGGATCCCCGGGGACCGGGGAGCTGTTTTTT.